Given below is one T cell receptor (beta chain) in context. Germline V gene sequence: CDR1 SGHVS, CDR2 FQNEAQ. There are 16 residues in the CDR3. V shed 5 bases and J 1 base; nucleotides not matched to a gene: 9. This sample was taken from a study of blood T cell repertoires in COVID-19. Study-level information: Acute-phase and convalescent COVID-19 samples originated in the United States, Italy and Spain. Sample material is recorded as cDNA or gDNA derived from T cells, B-cell-depleted T cells, or PBMCs.

Clones were read by immunoSEQ multiplex PCR, and TCRdb kept only the in-frame ones, dropping some. The data show around 150,000 clones, with around 80% seen just once and over 5% held by the top ten. J is TRBJ2-7 and V is TRBV7-8; 9 nucleotides agree with TRBD2. This TCR came from a man in his 70s who had been exposed to COVID-19. The sample taken for sequencing was PBMCs or T cells enriched from blood (not recorded which). CDR3 region: CASSDSGSQGSYEQYF. CDR3 coding DNA: TGTGCCAGCAGCGATAGCGGGAGTCAGGGGTCCTACGAGCAGTACTTC.